Sequencing of this T cell receptor beta chain was carried out in a study of CD8 T cells in ankylosing spondylitis. Study observations and caveats: Ankylosing spondylitis blood appeared to carry a characteristic TCR beta motif of 7 or 8 highly homologous variants. Matched ankylosing spondylitis synovial fluid reportedly showed significant enrichment of disease-linked clones. Several of the motif variants were reported before in synovial fluid and blood from reactive arthritis.

In the case of this clonotype: The antigen remains unidentified.

In germline, CDR1 is SGHTA, CDR2 FQGTGA. This CDR3 has 13 residues. Trimming removed 5 bases at V and 4 bases at J, with 10 bases between. TCR beta libraries were made by quantitative 5'-RACE with molecular barcodes. TCRdb re-called the 5' RACE reads through MiXCR, storing one row per CDR3 protein. The repertoire includes around 440,000 distinct CDR3 sequences, approximately 17% of them detected once, and around 0.92% sits in the top ten. The source is a male donor with ankylosing spondylitis. The sequenced material came from blood, either unsorted or a sorted T cell fraction (not recorded which). The chain is built from TRBV7-3 and TRBJ2-3; D uncertain. CDR3 protein: CASSTPGSDTQYF. CDR3 DNA: TGTGCCAGCAGCACTCCCGGATCAGATACGCAGTATTTT.